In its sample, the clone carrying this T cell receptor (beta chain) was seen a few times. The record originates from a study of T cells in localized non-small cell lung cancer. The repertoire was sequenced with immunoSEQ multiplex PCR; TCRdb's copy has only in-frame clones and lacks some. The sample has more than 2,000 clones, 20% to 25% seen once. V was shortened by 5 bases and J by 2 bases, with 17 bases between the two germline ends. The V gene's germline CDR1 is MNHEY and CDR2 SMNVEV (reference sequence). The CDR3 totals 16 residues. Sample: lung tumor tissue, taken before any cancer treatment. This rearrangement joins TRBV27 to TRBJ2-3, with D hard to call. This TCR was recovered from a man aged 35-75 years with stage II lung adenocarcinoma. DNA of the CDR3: TGTGCCAGCAGTCCCCCCCAGATACCTTTCACAGATACGCAGTATTTT. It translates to CASSPPQIPFTDTQYF.